A single sample gave rise to the 18 T cell receptor beta chains below, sequenced in a study of T cell repertoires in cytomegalovirus infection. TCRdb reprocessed the reads via MiXCR and lists one record per CDR3 protein. This table has fewer than 70,000 distinct CDR3 sequences, about 29% appearing once. These TCRs' antigens remain unknown. The source was CD8+ T cells from cultured PBMCs, collected from culture after CMV antigen stimulation. The receptor set was obtained from a human donor in good health (CMV status not recorded). Some clones in this sample may be carry-over from other donors' samples.

This clonotype was counted ten times or more. The V and J genes are TRBV19 and TRBJ2-2; 8 bases are a match to TRBD1. The junction had 14 bases not matched to a gene; V was cut back by 5 bases and J by 6 bases. CDR3 length: 17 amino acids. CDR1 and CDR2 (germline): LNHDA, SQIVND (reference sequence). The CDR3 DNA follows: TGTGCCAGTAGTCCAGAGGGAGGACAGGGAACCCCCGGGGAGCTGTTTTTT. It specifies CASSPEGGQGTPGELFF.

For this clonotype: Sequence at one end of the junction differs from germline and may be a read error. The chain links TRBV2 to TRBJ2-7, with 7 bases aligning to TRBD1. The CDR3 length is 15 residues. The germline gives CDR1 SNHLY, CDR2 FYNNEI. This CDR3 reads CASSPTGASSYEQYF. DNA of the CDR3: TGTGCTAGCAGTCCAACAGGGGCAAGCTCCTACGAGCAGTACTTC.

This clonotype was seen only a few times. The chain combines TRBV7-8 with TRBJ1-2; perhaps TRBD1 as D (6 bases). CDR3 length: 14 amino acids. The germline gives CDR1 SGHVS, CDR2 FQNEAQ. The V end was cut by 4 bases, the J end by 2 bases, with 11 bases between. The CDR3 DNA is TGTGCCAGCAGCTCCGGGACATTAAACTATGGCTACACCTTC. It is translated as CASSSGTLNYGYTF.

This clonotype was counted ten times or more. The rearrangement uses TRBV12-3 or TRBV12-4 and TRBJ1-5; TRBD1 matches at 8 bases. The trim removed 6 bases at V and 2 bases at J, leaving 6 bases unmatched. CDR3 length: 15 residues. CDR3 DNA sequence: TGTGCCAGCAGACCTCCGGGACAGGGCAATCAGCCCCAGCATTTT. Protein product: CASRPPGQGNQPQHF.

This clonotype was recorded only once. The chain employs TRBV27 and TRBJ2-1; 8 bases line up with TRBD1. The trim removed 6 bases at V and 7 bases at J, leaving 2 bases unmatched. The CDR3 runs to 12 residues. Germline CDR1 reads MNHEY; CDR2 reads SMNVEV (reference sequence). The CDR3 DNA follows: TGTGCCAGCAGGACAGGGGTTAATGAGCAGTTCTTC. The encoded protein is CASRTGVNEQFF.

In its sample, this clonotype was seen a few times. The chain joins TRBV12-3 or TRBV12-4 to TRBJ2-3; a possible D gene is TRBD2 (7 bases). V gave up 3 bases and J gave up 5 bases, with 18 bases separating them. The CDR3 spans 16 residues. CDR3 region: CASSLGPGGWGDTQYF. CDR3 in DNA: TGTGCCAGCAGTTTGGGTCCGGGGGGCTGGGGAGATACGCAGTATTTT.

The J gene is TRBJ2-1, the V gene TRBV6-6; D is unclear. V shed 6 bases and J shed 6 bases, with 9 bases lying between them. This CDR3 has 12 residues. Germline V gene sequence: CDR1 MNHNY, CDR2 SVGAGI (reference sequence). The DNA for the CDR3 is TGTGCCAGCAGCCAACCCGGCAATGAGCAGTTCTTC. Amino acids: CASSQPGNEQFF.

Turning to this clonotype: A much more abundant neighbour one base away suggests this may be a read error. The conserved final phenylalanine or tryptophan is absent from the CDR3, which likely points to a read error. The rearrangement uses TRBV5-5 and TRBJ2-1, with D unresolved. This CDR3 is built from 15 residues. Trimming left V 1 base short and J 0 bases short, with 8 bases between. Germline-derived CDR1 and CDR2 are SGHKS and YYEKEE (reference sequence). Here the CDR3 reads CASSLFRVSYNEQFS. The CDR3 DNA reads TGTGCCAGCAGCTTGTTTAGAGTCTCCTACAATGAGCAGTTCTCC.

The chain uses TRBV7-9 and TRBJ2-5, with unresolved D. Germline V gives CDR1 SEHNR, CDR2 FQNEAQ (reference sequence). CDR3 length: 11 amino acids. Trimming pared 4 bases from V and 4 bases from J, leaving 4 bases between. Here the CDR3 DNA reads TGTGCCAGCAGCTACCTAGAGACCCAGTACTTC. Translation: CASSYLETQYF.

The V and J genes are TRBV27 and TRBJ2-6; possibly TRBD1 for D (5 bases). The CDR3 consists of 15 residues. Germline V gene data show CDR1 as MNHEY and CDR2 as SMNVEV (reference sequence). The ends were cut back, 3 bases at V and 0 bases at J, with 6 bases in the middle. CDR3 DNA: TGTGCCAGCAGTTTGACAGACTCTGGGGCCAACGTCCTGACTTTC. It translates to CASSLTDSGANVLTF.

V and J are TRBV20-1 and TRBJ2-6; tentative D call: TRBD2 (7 bases). V shed 6 bases and J shed 3 bases, with 24 bases lying between them. The CDR3 spans 18 residues. CDR1 and CDR2 (germline): DFQATT, SNEGSKA (reference sequence). For the CDR3, the DNA is TGCAGTGCCCCGCGGGGGCTGGTCAACGAAAATGGGGCCAACGTCCTGACTTTC. It is translated as CSAPRGLVNENGANVLTF.

The chain carries TRBV10-2 and TRBJ2-2, with 9 bases that match TRBD2. Germline V gives CDR1 WSHSY, CDR2 SAAADI. The J segment lost 5 bases and the V segment lost 0 bases, leaving 7 bases of the junction unmatched. The CDR3 is made up of 17 amino acids. In DNA form, the CDR3 reads TGCGCCAGCAGTGAGTCAAGTAGCGGGAGTGGAACCGGGGAGCTGTTTTTT. Translation: CASSESSSGSGTGELFF.

This clonotype has a count of ten or more. CDR3 bases: TGCGCCAGCAGCTTGGAAGTAGCGGGGGGCACAGATACGCAGTATTTT. This gives the protein CASSLEVAGGTDTQYF. The rearrangement joins TRBV5-1 to TRBJ2-3, with 9 positions matching TRBD2. Trimming removed 0 bases from V and 1 base from J; junction bases left unmatched: 3. The CDR3 totals 16 residues. Germline V gene data show CDR1 as SGHRS and CDR2 as YFSETQ.

This clonotype was picked up a small number of times. V and J are TRBV28 and TRBJ2-1, with 8 bases lining up with TRBD2. This CDR3 is 15 amino acids long. Germline CDR1 is MDHEN and CDR2 is SYDVKM. Germline trimming cut 7 bases from V and 3 bases from J; bases unmatched to any gene: 8. The CDR3 DNA is TGTGCCAGCATATCATCCGGGGGGGACTACAATGAGCAGTTCTTC. Its protein product is CASISSGGDYNEQFF.

V usage is TRBV13 and J usage is TRBJ2-5; D is possibly TRBD1 (5 bases). Germline V lookup: CDR1 PRHDT, CDR2 FYEKMQ (reference sequence). V lost 5 bases, J lost 7 bases, and 8 bases lay in between. The CDR3 is 11 amino acids. The CDR3 bases are TGTGCCAGCAGCCTAACAGGGACCCAGTACTTC. This sequence encodes CASSLTGTQYF. The full variable domain, completed using reference TRBV13 and TRBJ2-5, is AAGVIQSPRHLIKEKRETATLKCYPIPRHDTVYWYQQGPGQDPQFLISFYEKMQSDKGSIPDRFSAQQFSDYHSELNMSSLELGDSALYFCASSLTGTQYFGPGTRLLVL.

This clonotype came up a few times. The V call is TRBV20-1, the J call TRBJ2-1; TRBD2 aligns across 11 bases. CDR3 size: 17 residues. Germline V gene data show CDR1 as DFQATT and CDR2 as SNEGSKA (reference sequence). With 1 base clipped from V and 0 bases from J, the junction kept 5 bases outside the gene matches. This CDR3 reads CSARALTSGSSYNEQFF. The CDR3 DNA reads TGCAGTGCTAGAGCGCTAACTAGCGGGAGCTCCTACAATGAGCAGTTCTTC.

The rearrangement joins TRBV4-3 to TRBJ1-2, with D unclear. The CDR3 is 15 amino acids. With 0 bases removed from V and 6 bases from J, the gap between germline ends came to 14 bases. Per the germline V gene, CDR1 is LGHNA and CDR2 is YSLEER. As DNA, the CDR3 is TGCGCCAGCAGCCAAGATGCCGGGGAAGAGAATGGCTACACCTTC. It translates to CASSQDAGEENGYTF.

The table lists this clonotype with a few counts. The chain couples TRBV11-2 to TRBJ2-7, with D perhaps TRBD2 (5 bases). The CDR3 is 12 amino acids. The V end was cut by 2 bases, the J end by 6 bases, with 8 bases between. Germline-derived CDR1 and CDR2 are SGHAT and FQNNGV. The CDR3 coding sequence is TGTGCCAGCAGCTTACGGGAAGGCGAGCAGTACTTC. The encoded protein is CASSLREGEQYF.